This T cell receptor beta chain comes out of a study of T-cell memory formation after mild COVID-19. A single record per CDR3 protein comes from TCRdb applying MiXCR to the 5' RACE reads. This sample has approximately 400,000 distinct CDR3 sequences, with roughly a quarter found just once. Trimming removed 4 bases at V and 8 bases at J, with 11 bases between. The CDR3 spans 13 residues. Germline V lookup: CDR1 MNHEY, CDR2 SVGEGT. Sequenced material: PBMCs or a T cell subset sorted from them (not recorded which). This receptor was taken from an adult woman who had mild COVID-19 (a few samples of this study predate the infection). Cell type and time point are not known. The V and J genes are TRBV6-2 or TRBV6-3 and TRBJ2-2; D ambiguous. This CDR3 is CASSWAIRGELFF. CDR3 sequence (DNA): TGTGCCAGCAGTTGGGCAATAAGAGGGGAGCTGTTTTTT.